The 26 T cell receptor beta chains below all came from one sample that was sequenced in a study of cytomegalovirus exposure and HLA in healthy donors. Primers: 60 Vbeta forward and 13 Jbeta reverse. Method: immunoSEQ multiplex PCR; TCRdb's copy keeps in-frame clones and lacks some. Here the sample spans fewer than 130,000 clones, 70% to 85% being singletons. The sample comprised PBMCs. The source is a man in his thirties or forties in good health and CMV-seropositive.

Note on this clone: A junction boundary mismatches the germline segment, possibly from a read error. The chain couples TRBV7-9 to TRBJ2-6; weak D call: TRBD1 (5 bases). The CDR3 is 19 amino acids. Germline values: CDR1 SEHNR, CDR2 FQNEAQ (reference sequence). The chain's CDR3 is CSSSFRVHLLLSGANVLTF. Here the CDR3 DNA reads TGTTCCAGCAGCTTCAGGGTCCATTTATTGCTCTCTGGGGCCAACGTCCTGACTTTC.

CDR3 residues: CASSPGTGIYHEQYF. The CDR3 DNA reads as TGTGCCAGCTCCCCCGGGACAGGGATTTACCACGAGCAGTACTTC. The chain joins TRBV2 to TRBJ2-7, with 9 bases lining up with TRBD1. Germline V CDR1 and CDR2: SNHLY, FYNNEI. The CDR3 loop spans 15 amino acids. Trimming removed 8 bases from V and 5 bases from J; junction bases left unmatched: 13.

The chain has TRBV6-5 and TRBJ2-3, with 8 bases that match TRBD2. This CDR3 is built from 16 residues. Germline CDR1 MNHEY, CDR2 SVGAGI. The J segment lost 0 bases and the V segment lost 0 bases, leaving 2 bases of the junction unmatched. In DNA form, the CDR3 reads TGTGCCAGCAGTTACTCCGGGGGGGCTAGCACAGATACGCAGTATTTT. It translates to CASSYSGGASTDTQYF.

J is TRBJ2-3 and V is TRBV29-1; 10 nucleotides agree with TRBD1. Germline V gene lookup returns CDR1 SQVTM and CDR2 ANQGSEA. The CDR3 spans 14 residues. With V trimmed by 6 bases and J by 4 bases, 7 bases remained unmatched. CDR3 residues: CSVGRQGASDTQYF. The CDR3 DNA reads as TGCAGCGTAGGTAGACAGGGGGCTTCAGATACGCAGTATTTT.

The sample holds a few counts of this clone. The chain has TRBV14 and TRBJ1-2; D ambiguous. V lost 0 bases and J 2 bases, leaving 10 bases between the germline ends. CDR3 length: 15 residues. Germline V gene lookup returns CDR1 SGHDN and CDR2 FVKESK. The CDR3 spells CASSQDHSWNYGYTF. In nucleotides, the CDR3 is TGTGCCAGCAGCCAAGATCACAGCTGGAACTATGGCTACACCTTC.

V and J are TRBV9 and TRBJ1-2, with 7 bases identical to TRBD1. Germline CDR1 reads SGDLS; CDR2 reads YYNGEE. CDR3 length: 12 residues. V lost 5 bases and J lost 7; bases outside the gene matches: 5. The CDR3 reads CASSGTGVGYTF. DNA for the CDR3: TGTGCCAGCAGTGGAACAGGGGTTGGCTACACCTTC.

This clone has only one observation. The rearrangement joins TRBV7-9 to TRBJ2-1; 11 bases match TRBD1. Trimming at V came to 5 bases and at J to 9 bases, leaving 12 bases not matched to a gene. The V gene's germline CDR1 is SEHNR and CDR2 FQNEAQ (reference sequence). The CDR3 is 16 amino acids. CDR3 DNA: TGTGCCAGCAGCCCCCGCGGACAGGGGGCGGTCGGTGAGCAGTTCTTC. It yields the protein CASSPRGQGAVGEQFF.

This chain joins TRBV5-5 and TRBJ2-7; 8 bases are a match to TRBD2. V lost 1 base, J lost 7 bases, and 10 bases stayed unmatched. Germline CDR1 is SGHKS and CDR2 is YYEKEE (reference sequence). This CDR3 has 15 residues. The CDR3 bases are TGTGCCAGCAGCTTGTGGTCGGGGGGGCCTGGAGAGCAGTACTTC. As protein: CASSLWSGGPGEQYF. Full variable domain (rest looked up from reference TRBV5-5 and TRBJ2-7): DAGVTQSPTHLIKTRGQQVTLRCSPISGHKSVSWYQQVLGQGPQFIFQYYEKEERGRGNFPDRFSARQFPNYSSELNVNALLLGDSALYLCASSLWSGGPGEQYFGPGTRLTVT.

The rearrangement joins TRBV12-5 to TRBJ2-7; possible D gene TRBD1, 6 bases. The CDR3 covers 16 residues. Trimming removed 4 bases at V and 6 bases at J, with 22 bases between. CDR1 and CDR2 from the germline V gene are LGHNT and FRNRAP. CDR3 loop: CASGSSGTRFLGEQYF. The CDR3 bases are TGTGCTAGTGGTTCGTCAGGGACACGGTTTCTAGGCGAGCAGTACTTC.

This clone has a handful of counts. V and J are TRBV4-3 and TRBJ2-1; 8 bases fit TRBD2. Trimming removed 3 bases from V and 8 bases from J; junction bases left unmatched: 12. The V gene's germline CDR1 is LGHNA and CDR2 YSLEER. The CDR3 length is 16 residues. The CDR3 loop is CASSQSSGGASDEQFF. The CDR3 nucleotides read TGCGCCAGCAGCCAGAGTTCGGGGGGGGCCAGCGATGAGCAGTTCTTC.

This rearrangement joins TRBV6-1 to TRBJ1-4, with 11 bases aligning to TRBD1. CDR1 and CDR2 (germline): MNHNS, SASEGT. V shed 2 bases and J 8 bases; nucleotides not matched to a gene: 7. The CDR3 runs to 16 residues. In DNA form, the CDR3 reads TGTGCCAGCAGTGAACCGGGACAGGGGGAAATGGAAAAACTGTTTTTT. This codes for CASSEPGQGEMEKLFF.

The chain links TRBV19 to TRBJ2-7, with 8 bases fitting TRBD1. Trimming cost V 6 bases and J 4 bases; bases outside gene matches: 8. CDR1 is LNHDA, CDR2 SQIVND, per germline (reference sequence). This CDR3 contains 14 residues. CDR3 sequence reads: CASSPGTGDYEQYF. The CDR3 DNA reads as TGTGCCAGTAGCCCAGGGACAGGCGATTACGAGCAGTACTTC.

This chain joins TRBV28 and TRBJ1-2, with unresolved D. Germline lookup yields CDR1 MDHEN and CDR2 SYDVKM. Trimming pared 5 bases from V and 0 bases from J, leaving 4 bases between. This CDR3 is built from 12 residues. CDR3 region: CASSLPNYGYTF. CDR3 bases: TGTGCCAGCAGTCTCCCTAACTATGGCTACACCTTC.

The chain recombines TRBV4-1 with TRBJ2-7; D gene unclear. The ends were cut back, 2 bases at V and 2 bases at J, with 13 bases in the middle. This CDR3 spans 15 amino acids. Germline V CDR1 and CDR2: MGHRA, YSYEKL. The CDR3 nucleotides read TGCGCCAGCAGCCAACTGGAGTTTCTTACCTACGAGCAGTACTTC. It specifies CASSQLEFLTYEQYF.

CDR3 protein: CASSTGTGLGRKEPQHF. The DNA of the CDR3 is TGTGCCAGTAGTACTGGGACAGGGTTGGGGCGGAAGGAGCCCCAGCATTTT. The chain links TRBV19 to TRBJ1-5; 9 nucleotides line up with TRBD1. V was pared by 4 bases and J by 8 bases, with 15 bases of the junction left unmatched. Germline CDR1 reads LNHDA; CDR2 reads SQIVND (reference sequence). The CDR3 consists of 17 residues.

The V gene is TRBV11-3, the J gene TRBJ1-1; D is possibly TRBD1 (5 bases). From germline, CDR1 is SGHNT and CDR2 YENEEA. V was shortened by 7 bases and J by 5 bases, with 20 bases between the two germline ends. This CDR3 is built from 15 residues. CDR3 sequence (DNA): TGTGCCAGCACCCCGCCAAGGGGCGAGCATACTGAAGCTTTCTTT. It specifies CASTPPRGEHTEAFF.

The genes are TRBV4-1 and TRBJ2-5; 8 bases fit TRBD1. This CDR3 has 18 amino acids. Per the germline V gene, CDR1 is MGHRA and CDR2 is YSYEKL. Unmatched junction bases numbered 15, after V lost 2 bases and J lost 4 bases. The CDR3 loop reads CASSQRVESGQEAETQYF. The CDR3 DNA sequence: TGCGCCAGCAGCCAAAGGGTGGAATCGGGACAGGAGGCAGAGACCCAGTACTTC.

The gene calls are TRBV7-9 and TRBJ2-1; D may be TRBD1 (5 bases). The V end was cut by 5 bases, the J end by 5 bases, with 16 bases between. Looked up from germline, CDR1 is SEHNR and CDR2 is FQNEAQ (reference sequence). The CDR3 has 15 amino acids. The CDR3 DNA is TGTGCCAGCAGCGACAGCCTCATAGTGAACAATGAGCAGTTCTTC. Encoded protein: CASSDSLIVNNEQFF.

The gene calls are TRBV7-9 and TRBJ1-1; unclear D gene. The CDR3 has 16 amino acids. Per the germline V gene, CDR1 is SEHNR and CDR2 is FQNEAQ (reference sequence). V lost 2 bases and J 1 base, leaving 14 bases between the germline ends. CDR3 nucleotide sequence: TGTGCCAGCAGCTTATGGCAGGTGGCCCAGAACACTGAAGCTTTCTTT. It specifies CASSLWQVAQNTEAFF.

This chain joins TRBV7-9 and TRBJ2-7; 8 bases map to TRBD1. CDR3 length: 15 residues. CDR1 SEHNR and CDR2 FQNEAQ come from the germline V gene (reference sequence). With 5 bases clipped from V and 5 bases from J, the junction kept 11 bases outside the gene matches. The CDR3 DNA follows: TGTGCCAGCAGCCAAGATGACAGGGGTTCCAACGAGCAGTACTTC. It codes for CASSQDDRGSNEQYF. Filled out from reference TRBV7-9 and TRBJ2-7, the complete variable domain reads DTGVSQNPRHKITKRGQNVTFRCDPISEHNRLYWYRQTLGQGPEFLTYFQNEAQLEKSRLLSDRFSAERPKGSFSTLEIQRTEQGDSAMYLCASSQDDRGSNEQYFGPGTRLTVT.

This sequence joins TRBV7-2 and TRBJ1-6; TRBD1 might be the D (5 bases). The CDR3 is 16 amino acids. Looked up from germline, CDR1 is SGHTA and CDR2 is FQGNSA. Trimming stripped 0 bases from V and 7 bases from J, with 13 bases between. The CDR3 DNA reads TGTGCCAGCAGCTTAGCAGGGGAACTGATGAATTCACCCCTCCACTTT. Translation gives CASSLAGELMNSPLHF.

The CDR3 DNA reads TGTGCCAGCAGCAACGACAGGGGGGAGGGAGAGACCCAGTACTTC. This codes for CASSNDRGEGETQYF. The chain joins TRBV7-8 to TRBJ2-5, with 9 bases fitting TRBD1. Germline V gene data show CDR1 as SGHVS and CDR2 as FQNEAQ. V dropped 5 bases and J dropped 4; count of bases not matched to a gene: 8. The CDR3 is 15 amino acids. The full variable domain, its missing parts supplied by reference TRBV7-8 and TRBJ2-5, is GAGVSQSPRYKVAKRGQDVALRCDPISGHVSLFWYQQALGQGPEFLTYFQNEAQLDKSGLPSDRFFAERPEGSVSTLKIQRTQQEDSAVYLCASSNDRGEGETQYFGPGTRLLVL.

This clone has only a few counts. The chain's CDR3 is CASSRDRKEKLFF. DNA of the CDR3: TGTGCCAGCAGCCGGGACAGGAAAGAAAAACTGTTTTTT. The V call is TRBV2, the J call TRBJ1-4; 8 bases match TRBD1. Germline V CDR1 and CDR2: SNHLY, FYNNEI. The CDR3 covers 13 residues. J was trimmed by 8 bases and V by 6 bases; bases with no gene match: 5.

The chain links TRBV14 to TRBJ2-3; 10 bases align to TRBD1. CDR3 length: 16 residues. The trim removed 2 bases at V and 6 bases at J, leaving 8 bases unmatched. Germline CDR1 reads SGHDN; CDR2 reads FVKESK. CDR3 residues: CASSQTGTGAGDTQYF. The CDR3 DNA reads TGTGCCAGCAGCCAAACTGGGACAGGGGCCGGGGATACGCAGTATTTT.

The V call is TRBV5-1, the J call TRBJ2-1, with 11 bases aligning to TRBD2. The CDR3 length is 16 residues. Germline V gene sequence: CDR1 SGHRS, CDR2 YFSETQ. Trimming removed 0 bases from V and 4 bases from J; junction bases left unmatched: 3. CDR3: CASSLGGTSGYNEQFF. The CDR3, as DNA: TGCGCCAGCAGCTTGGGGGGGACTAGCGGATACAATGAGCAGTTCTTC. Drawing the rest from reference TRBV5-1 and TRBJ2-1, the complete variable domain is KAGVTQTPRYLIKTRGQQVTLSCSPISGHRSVSWYQQTPGQGLQFLFEYFSETQRNKGNFPGRFSGRQFSNSRSEMNVSTLELGDSALYLCASSLGGTSGYNEQFFGPGTRLTVL.

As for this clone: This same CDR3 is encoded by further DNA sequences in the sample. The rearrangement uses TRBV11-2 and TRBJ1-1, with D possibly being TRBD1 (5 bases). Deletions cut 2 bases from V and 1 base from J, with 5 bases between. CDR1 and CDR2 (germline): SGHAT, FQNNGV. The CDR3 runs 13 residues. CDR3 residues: CASSLTGNTEAFF. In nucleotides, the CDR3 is TGTGCCAGCAGCTTAACAGGGAACACTGAAGCTTTCTTT. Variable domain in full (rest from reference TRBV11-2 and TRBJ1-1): EAGVAQSPRYKIIEKRQSVAFWCNPISGHATLYWYQQILGQGPKLLIQFQNNGVVDDSQLPKDRFSAERLKGVDSTLKIQPAKLEDSAVYLCASSLTGNTEAFFGQGTRLTVV.